One T cell receptor (beta chain) is described in this entry. This may be a read error, as it is one base from a much larger clone. The data were obtained in a study of identical twins. CDR1 and CDR2 (germline): MGHRA, YSYEKL. The V end lost 1 base, the J end lost 3 bases, and 9 bases lay between the germline ends. The CDR3 covers 14 residues. A template switching step contributed a universal primer site, while unique molecular identifiers were present in the cDNA. TCRdb independently ran MiXCR on the 5' RACE reads; one entry per CDR3 protein. The sample has hundreds of thousands of distinct CDR3 sequences; about 7.6% are singletons. The sample also formed part of further work on yellow fever vaccine responses in identical twins.

This chain connects TRBV4-1 to TRBJ2-5, with no clear D. Sequencing input: PBMCs. The clonotype comes from a woman between 18 and 30 years old in good health. CDR3 DNA: TGCGCCAGCAGCCAAGGGTACATTGAAGAGACCCAGTACTTC. Amino acid sequence: CASSQGYIEETQYF.